Below, one TCR beta chain is given with its context. No antigen is known for it. It has no much larger one-base neighbor in the sample; base qualities were not kept. These data are taken from a study of T cell clonotyping in hematopoietic cell transplantation (dated by TCRdb to 2020 to 2023). Background for the entire study: Pretransplant recipient samples were obtained after cytoreduction. Patients were recruited between September 2015 and January 2017 and followed until late 2020 or death. A total of some 140 blood samples were gathered in the study from around 40 consecutive transplant recipients along with their related donors. What the authors observed across the whole study: The sample size was limited and the cells went unsorted, which meant the CD4 and CD8 repertoire contributions could not be told apart. Broader posttransplant TCR repertoire diversity was predicted by donor and pretransplant recipient Inverse Simpson Index values. Only a small fraction of recipient repertoires overlapped donor repertoires, with over 95% appearing de novo at the given depth. Recipient TCR diversity fell after transplant, with pathologically expanded clonotypes rising progressively from day 30 to day 180.

TCR beta CDR3 regions were amplified from genomic DNA with the immunoSEQ assay, a bias-controlled multiplex PCR using V- and J-specific primers. A proprietary barcode and Illumina adapter sequences were added to the CDR3 amplicons in a second PCR step. CDR3 libraries were sequenced on an Illumina MiSeq instrument. The original pipeline was this. immunoSEQ Analyzer 3.0 was used for export and quality control, with R Bioconductor and Immunarch used for downstream analyses. Only productive rearrangements in the normalized downsampled data set went into calculating the repertoire metrics. Pathologically expanded clonotypes were defined as those larger than 5 templates in the normalized cohort. Repertoire diversity was measured with the Inverse Simpson Index. The non-normalized data set was used for CMV-specificity analyses so that all clonotypes could be captured. The clones in this table, taken by TCRdb from immuneACCESS, are in-frame only. Not every clone is retained; where verified, under half of the shortfall comes from an unresolved V gene, and the cause of the rest is unknown. The V and J calls and clone size were taken over from that table, and D and trimming were inferred from the DNA. This sample lists 25,000 to 30,000 clones; about 79% were detected once. The ten largest make up 24% of the sample.

CDR1 is given as SGHRS and CDR2 as YFSETQ, both from the germline V gene. V trim: 5 bases; J trim: 7 bases; unmatched bases: 11. The CDR3 has 15 amino acids, counting the end cysteine and phenylalanine. Only the CDR3 DNA is retained, 45 bases long and in frame from the first base. Per the publication, the time point label means: recipient sample about 28 days before transplant, after cytoreduction. Blood from recipients was drawn about 28 days before transplant and again at days 30, 100 and 180 after transplant. Nuclei Lysis Solution was used to extract genomic DNA from fresh or cryopreserved unfractionated peripheral blood mononuclear cells.

The chain joins TRBV5-1 to TRBJ2-1; a stretch of 8 junction bases matches TRBD2. Material: peripheral blood mononuclear cells, obtained before stem cell transplant. The origin of this receptor is a woman aged 60-75 years with acute myeloid leukemia. Some clones in this sample may be carry-over from other donors' samples. The nucleotides are TGCGCCAGCAGTCGCGGCCCACCGGGGGGGAATGAGCAGTTCTTC. It translates to CASSRGPPGGNEQFF.